Listed below are T cell receptor beta chains from one sample, sequenced in a study of beta chain features in type 1 diabetes. TCRdb's copy holds only in-frame clones and misses some; the assay was immunoSEQ multiplex PCR. The table includes 300,000 to 350,000 clones, approximately 8.2% detected once. Sample: central memory CD4+ T cells from blood. These receptors originate from a woman between 18 and 30 years old in good health. CDR3s include the opening cysteine and the closing phenylalanine or tryptophan. A D gene is named only where the DNA matches it firmly. Clone size, where shown, is once, few, many, or a class for clones that have expanded.

>few|TRBJ2-1|TRBV29-1|TRBD1
CSTRGRLSSYNEQFF
TGCAGCACAAGGGGGCGACTCAGCTCCTACAATGAGCAGTTCTTC
>few|TRBJ1-2|TRBV7-2|-
CASSLRYDYGYTF
TGTGCCAGCAGCTTACGGTACGACTATGGCTACACCTTC
>-|TRBJ2-1|TRBV18|TRBD2
CASSPTVGSGGEFF
TGTGCCAGCTCACCCACAGTGGGAAGCGGGGGAGAGTTCTTC
>few|TRBJ2-7|TRBV29-1|TRBD1
CSVAFPLTGGSYEQYF
TGCAGCGTTGCCTTTCCTTTGACAGGGGGCTCCTACGAGCAGTACTTC
>-|TRBJ2-5|TRBV7-9|-
CASSSRLAATQYF
TGTGCCAGCAGCTCTAGGTTGGCGGCGACCCAGTACTTC
>-|TRBJ1-5|TRBV19|-
CASSSVGVGYGQPQHF
TGTGCCAGTAGCTCCGTCGGGGTGGGGTATGGTCAGCCCCAGCATTTT
>-|TRBJ1-4|TRBV9|TRBD1
CASSVTGQGGTEKLFF
TGTGCCAGCAGCGTAACAGGACAGGGAGGTACTGAAAAACTGTTTTTT
>few|TRBJ2-4|TRBV9|-
CASSVDWGKNIQYF
TGTGCCAGCAGCGTAGATTGGGGCAAAAACATTCAGTACTTC
>-|TRBJ1-5|TRBV15|-
CATQAWDKLNQPQHF
TGTGCCACCCAAGCTTGGGACAAGCTCAATCAGCCCCAGCATTTT
>-|TRBJ1-5|TRBV11-1|-
CASSRDVQGPQHF
TGTGCCAGCAGCCGCGACGTCCAGGGGCCCCAGCATTTT
>many|TRBJ2-3|TRBV6-6|-
CASSSRDTQYF
TGTGCCAGCAGTTCTAGGGATACGCAGTATTTT
>-|TRBJ1-2|TRBV2|-
CASSMTGSYTF
TGTGCCAGCTCCATGACCGGGAGCTACACCTTC
>-|TRBJ2-6|TRBV2|-
CASSILQGSGANVLTF
TGTGCCAGCAGCATATTGCAGGGGTCTGGGGCCAACGTCCTGACTTTC
>few|TRBJ2-5|TRBV7-9|TRBD1
CASSPQTGMETQYF
TGTGCCAGCAGCCCCCAGACAGGGATGGAGACCCAGTACTTC
>-|TRBJ1-1|TRBV7-9|TRBD1
CASTGGAGTEAFF
TGTGCCAGTACAGGGGGCGCAGGGACTGAAGCTTTCTTT
>-|TRBJ1-2|TRBV7-6|TRBD1
CASSQGQGSGYTF
TGTGCCAGCAGCCAGGGACAGGGTTCTGGCTACACCTTC
>-|TRBJ2-2|TRBV2|TRBD1
CASGRQGPGELFF
TGTGCCAGCGGGCGACAGGGTCCCGGGGAGCTGTTTTTT
>few|TRBJ2-2|TRBV23-1|-
CASSQNGLGSCFF
-
>-|TRBJ2-5|TRBV11-2|TRBD2
CASSEGLAGQGTQYF
TGTGCCAGCAGCGAGGGACTAGCGGGACAGGGGACCCAGTACTTC
>few|TRBJ2-2|TRBV7-9|-
CASSLVPVNTGELFF
TGTGCCAGCAGCTTAGTGCCAGTAAACACCGGGGAGCTGTTTTTT
>-|TRBJ2-2|TRBV5-1|-
CASSLNSGELAGELFF
TGCGCCAGCAGCCTCAACTCAGGGGAACTGGCCGGGGAGCTGTTTTTT
>few|TRBJ1-4|TRBV19|-
CASSPTASNEKLFF
TGTGCCAGTAGCCCGACAGCTTCAAATGAAAAACTGTTTTTT
>few|TRBJ2-2|TRBV19|TRBD2
CASSMPRTSGTGELFF
TGTGCCAGTAGTATGCCCCGGACTAGCGGAACCGGGGAGCTGTTTTTT
>-|TRBJ2-1|TRBV11-1|-
CASSDTRNNEQFF
TGTGCCAGCAGCGACACGAGAAACAATGAGCAGTTCTTC
>-|TRBJ1-2|TRBV5-1|-
CASSLGNIPGHGSHGYTF
TGCGCCAGCAGCTTGGGCAATATACCGGGACATGGGAGCCATGGCTACACCTTC
>few|TRBJ1-4|TRBV6-5|-
CASVPRSNEKLFF
TGTGCCAGCGTCCCTCGTTCTAATGAAAAACTGTTTTTT
>many|TRBJ2-3|TRBV19|TRBD2
CASSASGRAGDTQYF
TGTGCCAGTAGTGCTAGCGGGAGGGCCGGAGATACGCAGTATTTT
>few|TRBJ2-7|TRBV14|-
CASSPGQLQEQYF
TGTGCCAGCAGCCCAGGACAGCTGCAAGAGCAGTACTTC
>few|TRBJ2-4|TRBV7-8|TRBD1
CASSQDRAGNIQYF
TGTGCCAGCAGCCAAGACAGGGCTGGGAACATTCAGTACTTC
>many|TRBJ2-3|TRBV5-4|-
CASSPYRADTQYF
TGTGCCAGCAGCCCCTACAGGGCAGATACGCAGTATTTT
>few|TRBJ2-1|TRBV6-6|TRBD2
CASVRGGSSYNEQFF
TGTGCCAGCGTCCGCGGGGGGAGCTCCTACAATGAGCAGTTCTTC
>-|TRBJ2-5|TRBV6-5|-
CASSYRARTGQETQYF
TGTGCCAGCAGTTACCGCGCAAGGACCGGGCAAGAGACCCAGTACTTC
>few|TRBJ2-3|TRBV7-6|-
CASSLHLGYTQYF
TGTGCCAGCAGCTTACATTTGGGGTATACGCAGTATTTT
>-|TRBJ2-3|TRBV5-1|-
CASSFDSVADTQYF
TGCGCCAGCAGCTTCGACTCGGTGGCGGATACGCAGTATTTT
>-|TRBJ1-2|TRBV14|TRBD1
CASSQAGTATTGGYTF
TGTGCCAGCAGCCAAGCTGGGACAGCGACTACGGGGGGCTACACCTTC
>-|TRBJ2-7|TRBV5-6|-
CASSRGGSSYEQYF
TGTGCCAGCAGCCGTGGGGGTAGCTCCTACGAGCAGTACTTC
>few|TRBJ2-3|TRBV7-2|TRBD2
CATTLAESTDTQYF
TGTGCCACCACACTAGCGGAGAGCACAGATACGCAGTATTTT
>few|TRBJ1-4|TRBV4-2|-
CASSRTELAAGVDEKLFF
TGTGCCAGCAGCCGTACAGAACTTGCAGCGGGAGTCGATGAAAAACTGTTTTTT
>-|TRBJ2-1|TRBV19|-
CASMGERDHRGNEQFF
TGTGCCAGTATGGGTGAGAGGGACCACCGGGGGAATGAGCAGTTCTTC
>few|TRBJ2-7|TRBV18|-
CASSGTSANEQYF
TGTGCCAGCTCCGGGACCTCGGCCAACGAGCAGTACTTC
>few|TRBJ2-2|TRBV15|TRBD1
CATSIQGAITGELFF
TGTGCCACCAGCATACAGGGGGCGATCACCGGGGAGCTGTTTTTT
>few|TRBJ2-7|TRBV28|-
CASSTPRDSYEQYF
TGTGCCAGCAGCACCCCCCGGGACTCCTACGAGCAGTACTTC
>-|TRBJ1-5|TRBV5-1|-
CASSLAGDSNQPQHF
TGCGCCAGCAGCTTGGCGGGGGATAGCAATCAGCCCCAGCATTTT
>-|TRBJ2-5|TRBV7-2|TRBD2
CASSSRTSGKETQYF
TGTGCCAGCAGCTCCCGGACTAGCGGGAAAGAGACCCAGTACTTC
>few|TRBJ1-1|TRBV5-6|-
CASSLEQGRLKAFF
TGTGCCAGCAGCTTGGAACAGGGAAGGTTGAAAGCTTTCTTT
>-|TRBJ2-3|TRBV2|TRBD1
CASSELGQGNTDTQYF
TGTGCCAGCAGTGAATTGGGACAGGGAAACACAGATACGCAGTATTTT
>-|TRBJ2-3|TRBV7-3|-
CASSSSVHTDTQYF
TGTGCCAGCAGCTCGAGCGTACACACAGATACGCAGTATTTT
>few|TRBJ1-2|TRBV5-4|TRBD1
CASSHRDSYGYTF
TGTGCCAGCAGCCACCGGGACAGCTATGGCTACACCTTC